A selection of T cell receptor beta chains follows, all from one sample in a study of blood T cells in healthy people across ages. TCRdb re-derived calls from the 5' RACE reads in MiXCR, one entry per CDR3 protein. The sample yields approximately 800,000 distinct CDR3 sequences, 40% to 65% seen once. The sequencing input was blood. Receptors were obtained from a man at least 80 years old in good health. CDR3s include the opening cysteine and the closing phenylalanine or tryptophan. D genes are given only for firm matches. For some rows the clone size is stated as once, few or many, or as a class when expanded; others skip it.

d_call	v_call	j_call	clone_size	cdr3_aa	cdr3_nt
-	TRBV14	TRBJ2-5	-	CASSSPGPWLAQYF	TGTGCCAGCAGCTCCCCGGGACCGTGGTTAGCCCAGTACTTC
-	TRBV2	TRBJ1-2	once	CASGQQYGYTF	TGTGCCAGCGGGCAGCAGTATGGCTACACCTTC
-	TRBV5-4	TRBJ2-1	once	CASSPTPVEPGFF	TGTGCCAGCAGCCCCACCCCGGTAGAGCCGGGGTTCTTC
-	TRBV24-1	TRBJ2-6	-	CATSDRDSDSGANVLTF	TGTGCCACCAGTGATCGGGACTCCGACTCTGGGGCCAACGTCCTGACTTTC
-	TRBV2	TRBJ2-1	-	CARGVVGGEQFF	TGTGCCAGAGGGGTAGTGGGAGGTGAGCAGTTCTTC
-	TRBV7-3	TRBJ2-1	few	CASSLVAGLGANEQFF	TGTGCCAGCAGCCTAGTCGCGGGACTGGGGGCCAATGAGCAGTTCTTC
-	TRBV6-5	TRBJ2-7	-	CASSYYIAGIHEQYF	TGTGCCAGCAGTTACTACATCGCAGGGATCCACGAGCAGTACTTC
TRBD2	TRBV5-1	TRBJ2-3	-	CASSLSGRQDTQYF	TGCGCCAGCAGCTTAAGCGGGAGACAGGATACGCAGTATTTT
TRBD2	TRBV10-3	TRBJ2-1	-	CAISDSGKNEQFF	TGTGCCATCAGTGATAGCGGGAAAAATGAGCAGTTCTTC
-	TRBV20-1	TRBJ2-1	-	CSARDGRGAYNEQFF	TGCAGTGCTAGAGATGGGCGGGGTGCCTACAATGAGCAGTTCTTC
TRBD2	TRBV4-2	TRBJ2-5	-	CASRQDLGTSGTQETQYF	TGTGCCAGCAGGCAAGACCTGGGGACTAGCGGAACCCAAGAGACCCAGTACTTC
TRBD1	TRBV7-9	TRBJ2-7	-	CASSKGQGTDEQYF	TGTGCCAGCAGCAAAGGACAGGGAACGGACGAGCAGTACTTC
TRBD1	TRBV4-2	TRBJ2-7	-	CASSRDRVSSYEQYF	TGTGCCAGCAGCCGCGACAGGGTGAGCTCCTACGAGCAGTACTTC
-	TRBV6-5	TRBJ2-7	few	CASRIKVPPYEQYF	TGTGCCAGCAGGATAAAGGTCCCCCCCTACGAGCAGTACTTC
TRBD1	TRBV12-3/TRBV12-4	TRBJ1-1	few	CASSLDRGIMNTEAFF	TGTGCCAGCAGTTTGGACAGGGGAATCATGAACACTGAAGCTTTCTTT
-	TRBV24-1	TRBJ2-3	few	CATSDGQRYTDTQYF	TGTGCCACCAGTGATGGACAACGTTACACAGATACGCAGTATTTT
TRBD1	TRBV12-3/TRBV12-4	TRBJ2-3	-	CASSVGQGRADTQYF	TGTGCCAGCAGTGTGGGACAGGGCAGGGCAGATACGCAGTATTTT
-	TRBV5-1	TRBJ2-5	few	CASFQETQYF	TGCGCCAGCTTCCAAGAGACCCAGTACTTC
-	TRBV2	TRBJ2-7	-	CASRLGLGWYEQYF	TGTGCCAGCAGACTAGGACTGGGATGGTACGAGCAGTACTTC
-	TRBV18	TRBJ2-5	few	CASSRSRNQETQYF	TGTGCCAGCTCACGATCTAGAAACCAAGAGACCCAGTACTTC
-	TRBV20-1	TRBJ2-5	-	CSASPFGWDNEQYF	TGCAGTGCAAGTCCATTCGGGTGGGACAATGAGCAGTACTTC
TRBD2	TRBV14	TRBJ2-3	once	CASSQPSGGHRYAYF	TGTGCCAGCAGCCAACCTAGCGGGGGACACAGATACGCGTATTTT
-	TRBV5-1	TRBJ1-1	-	CASSDRGWTEAFF	TGCGCCAGCAGCGACAGAGGGTGGACTGAAGCTTTCTTT
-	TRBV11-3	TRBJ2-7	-	CASSLDGTTSEQYF	TGTGCCAGCAGCTTAGACGGGACCACCTCCGAGCAGTACTTC
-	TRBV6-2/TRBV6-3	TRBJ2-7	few	CASRSTAASYEQYF	TGTGCCAGCAGGTCCACGGCAGCATCCTACGAGCAGTACTTC
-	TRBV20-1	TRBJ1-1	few	CSADRGMGGEIEAFF	TGCAGTGCCGATAGGGGGATGGGCGGAGAAATTGAAGCTTTCTTT
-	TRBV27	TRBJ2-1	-	CASAKAVYNEQFF	TGTGCCAGCGCCAAGGCGGTATACAATGAGCAGTTCTTC
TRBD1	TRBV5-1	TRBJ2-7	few	CASKRTGTYEQYF	TGCGCCAGCAAACGGACAGGGACCTACGAGCAGTACTTC
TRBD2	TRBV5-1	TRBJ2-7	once	CASSLDTSGSGEQYF	TGCGCCAGCAGCTTGGATACTAGCGGGAGTGGCGAGCAGTACTTC
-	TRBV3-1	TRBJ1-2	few	CASSPRQHYGYTF	TGTGCCAGCAGCCCCCGGCAGCACTATGGCTACACCTTC
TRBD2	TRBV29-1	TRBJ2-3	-	CSVDTSGTDTQYF	TGCAGCGTTGACACTAGCGGCACAGATACGCAGTATTTT
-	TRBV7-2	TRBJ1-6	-	CASSIPTPRRSPLHF	TGTGCCAGCAGCATCCCGACGCCCCGTCGATCACCCCTCCACTTT